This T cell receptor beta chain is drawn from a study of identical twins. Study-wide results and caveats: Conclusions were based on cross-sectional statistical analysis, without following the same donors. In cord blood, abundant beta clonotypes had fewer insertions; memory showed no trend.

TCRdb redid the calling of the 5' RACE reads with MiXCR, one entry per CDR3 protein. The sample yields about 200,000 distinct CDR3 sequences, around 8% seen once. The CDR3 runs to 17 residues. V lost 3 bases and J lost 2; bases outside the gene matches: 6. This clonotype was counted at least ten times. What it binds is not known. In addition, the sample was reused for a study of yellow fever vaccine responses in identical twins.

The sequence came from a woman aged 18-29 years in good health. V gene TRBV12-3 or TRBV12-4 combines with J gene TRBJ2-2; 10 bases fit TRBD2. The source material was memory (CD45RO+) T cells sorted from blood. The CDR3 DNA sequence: TGTGCCAGCAGTTTCATAGCGGGGGGCTCCAACACCGGGGAGCTGTTTTTT. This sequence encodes CASSFIAGGSNTGELFF.